A selection of T cell receptor beta chains follows, all from one sample in a study of monozygotic twins with inflammatory bowel disease. Following a re-call of the 5' RACE reads, TCRdb has one entry per CDR3 protein and lacks DNA. This listing includes around 150,000 distinct CDR3 sequences. Sequencing was performed on blood. The receptor source for this set is a human donor with ulcerative colitis or Crohn's disease, or a healthy co-twin of an affected twin (not recorded which). Both conserved end residues are part of each CDR3.

CDR3	V	J
CSVLSGGPNTGELFF	TRBV29-1	TRBJ2-2
CASGFDRNTEAFF	TRBV5-1	TRBJ1-1
CASSPRVSVGQPQHF	TRBV12-3/TRBV12-4	TRBJ1-5
CSARDSLFGEYSNQPQHF	TRBV20-1	TRBJ1-5
CAISGPNYNEQFF	TRBV10-3	TRBJ2-1
CASSPGLALTYEQYF	TRBV7-8	TRBJ2-7
CASSRAGTTEGFF	TRBV7-2	TRBJ2-1
CASSLQGASRSPLHF	TRBV5-1	TRBJ1-6
CSASPLAGGGETQYF	TRBV20-1	TRBJ2-5
CASSLLRLAGEGEQFF	TRBV7-2	TRBJ2-1
CASSLGVGSDTQYF	TRBV11-3	TRBJ2-3
CSAGTGNNSPLHF	TRBV20-1	TRBJ1-6
CASSPGQGRSYGYTF	TRBV6-2/TRBV6-3	TRBJ1-2
CASSLIREEFF	TRBV7-9	TRBJ2-1
CASSPPRTGRSYNEQFF	TRBV18	TRBJ2-1
CASSPSGDARTQYF	TRBV12-3/TRBV12-4	TRBJ2-5
CASSQERRGGRGSYNEQFF	TRBV4-2	TRBJ2-1
CSVAGDSGRIWQETQYF	TRBV29-1	TRBJ2-5
CASNFYRAAGELFF	TRBV6-6	TRBJ2-2
CASSDSGTSGRNEQFF	TRBV6-4	TRBJ2-1
CASSPGQGPSGANVLTF	TRBV5-1	TRBJ2-6
CASSAHHVAAQETQYF	TRBV25-1	TRBJ2-5
CASSPFSRTEQFF	TRBV11-1	TRBJ2-1
CASSLFPGGPGELFF	TRBV11-1	TRBJ2-2
CATRGVGGNEQFF	TRBV24-1	TRBJ2-1
CSVPGLLGYEQYF	TRBV29-1	TRBJ2-7
CASSPGQRNQPQHF	TRBV5-1	TRBJ1-5
CASTRGKGKFTDTQYF	TRBV7-9	TRBJ2-3
CASSFSGEQPQHF	TRBV7-9	TRBJ1-5
CASSINPRINYGYTF	TRBV6-1	TRBJ1-2
CASSSPRVGEQFF	TRBV6-2/TRBV6-3	TRBJ2-1
CASSHSGRADEQFF	TRBV3-1	TRBJ2-1
CASSTGIPNSPLHF	TRBV25-1	TRBJ1-6
CSASLMGRETQYF	TRBV20-1	TRBJ2-5
CASFKAGQGAFF	TRBV27	TRBJ2-1
CATYSGVHNEQFF	TRBV4-2	TRBJ2-1
CASSLGVAGPTDTQYF	TRBV5-1	TRBJ2-3
CASSLFQNNSPLHF	TRBV28	TRBJ1-6
CASSNKNIQYF	TRBV27	TRBJ2-4
CASSLARTGTEQETQYF	TRBV7-8	TRBJ2-5
CASRLGTGRAGELFF	TRBV7-3	TRBJ2-2
CSARGGTSGRLMNEQFF	TRBV20-1	TRBJ2-1
CASSTTSGLAGPVEQYF	TRBV19	TRBJ2-7